One sample yielded the 26 T cell receptor beta chains listed below, sequenced in a study of cytomegalovirus exposure and HLA in healthy donors. PCR involved 60 Vbeta and 13 Jbeta primers. The data were produced by immunoSEQ multiplex PCR, yet TCRdb's version contains in-frame clones alone and is incomplete. The sample lists about 160,000 clones, about 77% occurring once. The material sequenced was PBMCs. All receptors come from a man between 18 and 29 years old in good health and CMV-seropositive.

This clone occurred a few times. The gene calls are TRBV6-1 and TRBJ2-5; TRBD2 agrees at 8 bases. CDR3 length: 14 amino acids. Germline-derived CDR1 and CDR2 are MNHNS and SASEGT. J was trimmed by 5 bases and V by 4 bases; bases with no gene match: 6. The CDR3 coding sequence is TGTGCCAGCAGTGCAGCGGGAGACTTGGAGACCCAGTACTTC. Translated: CASSAAGDLETQYF.

This clone was seen a few times. This chain connects TRBV6-5 to TRBJ2-2; D perhaps matches TRBD1 (6 bases). The CDR3 length is 13 residues. Germline V lookup: CDR1 MNHEY, CDR2 SVGAGI. V lost 5 bases, J lost 7 bases, and 11 bases lay in between. For the CDR3, the DNA is TGTGCCAGCAGTCCAACAGGGTTCGGGGAGCTGTTTTTT. Translating gives CASSPTGFGELFF.

The CDR3 sequence: CASSQLEGPTDTQYF. CDR3 nucleotide sequence: TGTGCCAGCAGCCAGTTAGAGGGCCCCACAGATACGCAGTATTTT. V gene TRBV11-2 combines with J gene TRBJ2-3; TRBD2 is a possible D gene (5 bases). V dropped 5 bases and J dropped 2 bases, with 14 bases sitting between them. The CDR3 loop spans 15 amino acids. Germline V lookup: CDR1 SGHAT, CDR2 FQNNGV.

This clone has more than one count but fewer than ten. This rearrangement joins TRBV10-1 to TRBJ2-5; 9 nucleotides align to TRBD1. Looked up from germline, CDR1 is WNHNN and CDR2 is SYGVQD (reference sequence). This CDR3 has 15 amino acids. V lost 6 bases and J lost 1; bases outside the gene matches: 6. Written as DNA, the CDR3 is TGCGCCAGCAGAGCGGGACAGGGCAGCCAAGAGACCCAGTACTTC. Its translation: CASRAGQGSQETQYF.

The gene calls are TRBV11-2 and TRBJ2-6; 8 nucleotides match TRBD1. The CDR3 extends over 15 amino acids. Germline trimming cut 5 bases from V and 2 bases from J; bases unmatched to any gene: 2. Germline CDR1 reads SGHAT; CDR2 reads FQNNGV. CDR3 DNA sequence: TGTGCCAGCAGCCAGGACAGGGCTGGGGCCAACGTCCTGACTTTC. This gives the protein CASSQDRAGANVLTF.

The count of this clone is one. The CDR3 is CASSNEDRAPYNEQFF. The CDR3 DNA reads as TGTGCCAGCAGCAACGAGGACAGGGCGCCCTACAATGAGCAGTTCTTC. The chain is built from TRBV6-4 and TRBJ2-1; 8 nucleotides align to TRBD1. The CDR3 extends over 16 amino acids. With 6 bases clipped from V and 2 bases from J, the junction kept 9 bases outside the gene matches. CDR1 and CDR2 (germline): MRHNA, SNTAGT.

CDR3 amino acids: CASSQAGGNGYTF. The CDR3 coding sequence is TGCGCCAGCAGCCAAGCAGGGGGCAATGGCTACACCTTC. The chain combines TRBV4-1 with TRBJ1-2; 8 bases map to TRBD1. Germline V CDR1 and CDR2: MGHRA, YSYEKL. The CDR3 sequence is 13 residues long. Losses at the gene ends were 1 base for V and 6 bases for J; bases not matched to a gene: 1.

This clone was picked up one time. The J gene is TRBJ2-5, the V gene TRBV4-2; D perhaps matches TRBD1 (5 bases). The CDR3 totals 13 residues. Trimming took 0 bases from V and 6 from J, leaving 8 bases between them. Per the germline V gene, CDR1 is LGHNA and CDR2 is YNFKEQ. The CDR3 region is CASSQDDSQTQYF. The CDR3 nucleotides read TGTGCCAGCAGCCAAGATGACAGCCAGACCCAGTACTTC.

This rearrangement joins TRBV11-2 to TRBJ1-1; the D gene is possibly TRBD1 (5 bases). V shed 7 bases and J shed 1 base, with 13 bases lying between them. This CDR3 comprises 14 residues. Germline V gene lookup returns CDR1 SGHAT and CDR2 FQNNGV. The CDR3 sequence: CASTTDNGNTEAFF. The CDR3 nucleotides are TGTGCCAGCACCACGGACAATGGGAACACTGAAGCTTTCTTT.

The rearrangement uses TRBV30 and TRBJ2-1, with no clear D. Germline V CDR1 and CDR2: GTSNPN, SVGIG (reference sequence). The CDR3 spans 12 residues. V was shortened by 5 bases and J by 7 bases, with 12 bases between the two germline ends. In nucleotides, the CDR3 is TGTGCCTGGTTAGTGGGCTCGAATGAGCAGTTCTTC. Amino acids: CAWLVGSNEQFF. The complete variable domain, with remaining parts taken from reference TRBV30 and TRBJ2-1, reads SQTIHQWPATLVQPVGSPLSLECTVEGTSNPNLYWYRQAAGRGLQLLFYSVGIGQISSEVPQNLSASRPQDRQFILSSKKLLLSDSGFYLCAWLVGSNEQFFGPGTRLTVL.

The chain is built from TRBV13 and TRBJ2-7; D is unclear. Germline loops: CDR1 PRHDT, CDR2 FYEKMQ (reference sequence). The CDR3 is 14 residues long. The V end lost 2 bases, the J end lost 3 bases, and 11 bases lay between the germline ends. The CDR3 nucleotides read TGTGCCAGCAGCTTATCCCCTGGAGTCTACGAGCAGTACTTC. Protein product: CASSLSPGVYEQYF.

In this sample, this clone turned up a few times. The chain employs TRBV27 and TRBJ2-7; TRBD2 agrees at 9 bases. The CDR3 sequence is 14 residues long. V gave up 3 bases and J gave up 3 bases; unmatched junction bases: 3. CDR1 is MNHEY, CDR2 SMNVEV, per germline (reference sequence). As DNA, the CDR3 is TGTGCCAGCAGTTTCGCTAGCGGGAACTACGAGCAGTACTTC. Residues: CASSFASGNYEQYF.

This rearrangement joins TRBV19 to TRBJ2-2; no clear D. The V and J ends lost 1 base and 0 bases respectively, with 15 bases between them. The length of the CDR3 is 18 residues. Germline values: CDR1 LNHDA, CDR2 SQIVND (reference sequence). The CDR3 reads CASSIVGSRRSNTGELFF. In nucleotides, the CDR3 is TGTGCCAGTAGTATAGTCGGCTCGCGGCGGTCGAACACCGGGGAGCTGTTTTTT.

This clone has a handful of counts. The chain carries TRBV7-2 and TRBJ2-3; TRBD2 agrees at 7 bases. The CDR3 sequence is 15 residues long. CDR1 SGHTA and CDR2 FQGNSA come from the germline V gene. V lost 4 bases, J lost 2 bases, and 6 bases stayed unmatched. The CDR3 nucleotides read TGTGCCAGCAGCTACGGGGGGTACTCCACAGATACGCAGTATTTT. This codes for CASSYGGYSTDTQYF.

The chain joins TRBV13 to TRBJ2-1, with TRBD2 matching over 8 bases. V was clipped by 7 bases and J by 3 bases; unmatched bases: 5. The CDR3 runs to 14 residues. The germline V gene encodes CDR1 PRHDT and CDR2 FYEKMQ (reference sequence). Here the CDR3 DNA reads TGTGCCAGCACCGGTAGCGGGGTCTACAATGAGCAGTTCTTC. Translating it yields CASTGSGVYNEQFF.

The chain has TRBV29-1 and TRBJ2-1, with D possibly matching TRBD1 (7 bases). V lost 7 bases and J lost 6, with 16 bases in between. Per the germline V gene, CDR1 is SQVTM and CDR2 is ANQGSEA. CDR3 size: 13 residues. The CDR3, as DNA: TGCAGCGGCGGGACGACAGGGCCCAATGAGCAGTTCTTC. It codes for CSGGTTGPNEQFF.

The chain employs TRBV29-1 and TRBJ2-7; maybe TRBD1 (6 bases). The CDR3 is 13 amino acids. Germline CDR1 SQVTM, CDR2 ANQGSEA. The germline V and J ends were trimmed by 4 bases and 5 bases, with 15 bases remaining between them. CDR3 DNA sequence: TGCAGCGTTGGAAAGGACAGAGACCACGAGCAGTACTTC. This sequence encodes CSVGKDRDHEQYF.

This rearrangement joins TRBV29-1 to TRBJ2-1, with 8 bases aligning to TRBD2. V gave up 0 bases and J gave up 2 bases; unmatched junction bases: 6. The CDR3 totals 16 residues. Per germline, CDR1 SQVTM and CDR2 ANQGSEA. The CDR3 region is CSVEDPGGGAYNEQFF. DNA of the CDR3: TGCAGCGTTGAAGATCCGGGAGGGGGAGCCTACAATGAGCAGTTCTTC.

The chain couples TRBV28 to TRBJ2-6; D might be TRBD1 (6 bases). Trimming removed 5 bases from V and 3 bases from J, with 17 bases in between. This CDR3 spans 17 amino acids. Germline V gene lookup returns CDR1 MDHEN and CDR2 SYDVKM. CDR3: CASSTPGQIIGANVLTF. DNA of the CDR3: TGTGCCAGCAGTACCCCGGGACAAATAATTGGGGCCAACGTCCTGACTTTC. The full variable domain, with the rest looked up from reference TRBV28 and TRBJ2-6, is DVKVTQSSRYLVKRTGEKVFLECVQDMDHENMFWYRQDPGLGLRLIYFSYDVKMKEKGDIPEGYSVSREKKERFSLILESASTNQTSMYLCASSTPGQIIGANVLTFGAGSRLTVL.

This clone was detected only a few times. The chain uses TRBV2 and TRBJ1-2, with unresolved D. The CDR3 is 13 residues long. Germline CDR1 and CDR2: SNHLY and FYNNEI. The V end lost 3 bases, the J end lost 5 bases, and 10 bases lay between the germline ends. CDR3 in amino acids: CASSDHSYYGYTF. The CDR3 nucleotides read TGTGCCAGCAGTGATCACTCATATTATGGCTACACCTTC.

The chain joins TRBV4-3 to TRBJ2-3, with D possibly being TRBD1 (6 bases). Per the germline V gene, CDR1 is LGHNA and CDR2 is YSLEER. CDR3 length: 18 amino acids. V lost 1 base, J lost 2 bases, and 19 bases lay in between. DNA of the CDR3: TGCGCCAGCAGCCAAGCAGTGGGGGCGAACTTTTACACAGATACGCAGTATTTT. It encodes CASSQAVGANFYTDTQYF.

This clone was seen a few times. The chain carries TRBV6-6 and TRBJ2-7, with D perhaps matching TRBD1 (5 bases). V was shortened by 4 bases and J by 5 bases, with 15 bases between the two germline ends. Germline-derived CDR1 and CDR2 are MNHNY and SVGAGI (reference sequence). The CDR3 is 14 amino acids. The CDR3 DNA reads as TGTGCCAGCAGTTTAGGGGATACAGGCCACGAGCAGTACTTC. This sequence encodes CASSLGDTGHEQYF.

This clone has only one observation. J is TRBJ2-2 and V is TRBV9; 9 positions agree with TRBD1. V gave up 3 bases and J gave up 6 bases; unmatched junction bases: 3. The germline gives CDR1 SGDLS, CDR2 YYNGEE. The CDR3 sequence is 14 residues long. The CDR3 is CASSGTGGPGELFF. In DNA, the CDR3 is TGTGCCAGCAGCGGCACAGGGGGCCCCGGGGAGCTGTTTTTT.

This sequence joins TRBV29-1 and TRBJ2-2, with D possibly being TRBD1 (5 bases). CDR3 size: 11 residues. V was pared by 7 bases and J by 5 bases, with 8 bases between. Germline CDR1 and CDR2: SQVTM and ANQGSEA. For the CDR3, the DNA is TGCAGCGCCGACAGAACCGGGGAGCTGTTTTTT. This sequence encodes CSADRTGELFF.

In this sample, this clone turned up once. The chain joins TRBV29-1 to TRBJ2-5, with D uncertain. CDR3 length equals 15 residues. Germline CDR1 reads SQVTM; CDR2 reads ANQGSEA. The ends were cut back, 5 bases at V and 1 base at J, with 17 bases in the middle. The DNA for the CDR3 is TGCAGCGTTCTTGGAACAATACGACTCCAAGAGACCCAGTACTTC. It is translated as CSVLGTIRLQETQYF. The full variable domain, in which reference TRBV29-1 and TRBJ2-5 provide the parts outside the CDR3, is SAVISQKPSRDICQRGTSLTIQCQVDSQVTMMFWYRQQPGQSLTLIATANQGSEATYESGFVIDKFPISRPNLTFSTLTVSNMSPEDSSIYLCSVLGTIRLQETQYFGPGTRLLVL.

The chain uses TRBV7-9 and TRBJ1-2, with 9 bases lining up with TRBD1. The length of the CDR3 is 17 residues. V shed 2 bases, J shed 4 bases, and the junction held 11 bases outside the gene matches. Germline CDR1 reads SEHNR; CDR2 reads FQNEAQ (reference sequence). The DNA for the CDR3 is TGTGCCAGCAGCTTAACGTCAACAGGGGGCATATTCTATGGCTACACCTTC. It yields the protein CASSLTSTGGIFYGYTF.